The sequence of this T cell receptor (beta chain) was determined in a study of OX40 agonist ivuxolimab in advanced cancers. At the level of the study: With ivuxolimab, an agonistic anti-OX40 (CD134) antibody, patients were treated. Patients were infused with ivuxolimab every 2 weeks at 0.01 to 10 mg/kg. A partial response was reached by three patients: one with hepatocellular carcinoma and two with cutaneous melanoma.

Libraries were prepared by immunoSEQ multiplex PCR; TCRdb keeps only in-frame clonotypes and omits some of them. Of about 54,000 clones listed, approximately 91% are singletons. The timepoints at which blood was sampled were baseline, cycle 4 day 1, and cycle 7 day 1. V was cut by 2 bases and J by 5 bases, with 3 bases left in between. This CDR3 comprises 12 residues. CDR1 is SGHTA, CDR2 FQGNSA, per germline. The gene calls are TRBV7-2 and TRBJ2-2; D ambiguous. The sequencing here drew on CD4+ or CD8+ T cells sorted from blood, taken in a trial of the OX40 agonist ivuxolimab. The receptor comes from an adult with an advanced solid tumor such as melanoma, head and neck, liver or kidney cancer. CDR3 in amino acids: CASSLRTGELFF. The CDR3 nucleotides read TGTGCCAGCAGCTTACGGACCGGGGAGCTGTTTTTT.